This T cell receptor (beta chain) originates from a study of radiotherapy plus CTLA-4 blockade in lung cancer (dated by TCRdb to 2016 to 2018). Regarding the research as a whole: Among the enrolled patients, around 19% had an objective response, and 25% to 35% reached disease control.

The library was obtained by the immunoSEQ multiplex PCR assay. What TCRdb holds here is the immuneACCESS table cut down to in-frame rearrangements. Part of the clones is not present; checked against another copy, under half of the missing clones reflect an unresolved V gene, and the others are unexplained. This sample holds some 110,000 clones; about 87% were observed only once. The top ten clones comprise approximately 7.2% of the sample. Results the study describes overall, beyond this receptor: TCR clones derived from tumors expanded in peripheral blood after treatment with radiotherapy and ipilimumab. Early dynamic changes in blood T cell clones, together with increased serum interferon-beta after radiation, were reported as the strongest predictors of response.

In this study, focal radiation therapy paired with CTLA-4 blockade (ipilimumab) was tested in patients who had chemo-refractory metastatic non-small-cell lung cancer. Note on this clone: Its antigen is not yet known. No per-base quality is available; no much larger clone lies one base away.

From the cysteine through the phenylalanine, the CDR3 covers 14 amino acids. Only the CDR3 DNA stays, 42 bases, in frame from base 1. Between the V and J ends, shortened by 2 bases and 6 bases respectively, the junction contains 11 bases. According to the germline V gene, CDR1 reads MNHNS and CDR2 reads SASEGT. This receptor was identified in a human donor with non-small cell lung cancer that progressed on radiotherapy plus ipilimumab. This specimen consisted of peripheral blood, obtained from a patient treated with radiotherapy plus ipilimumab. The sequence links TRBV6-1 to TRBJ2-1; the D gene is possibly TRBD1, with 6 bases matching. CDR3 region: CASSEQGRSNEQFF. The DNA reads as follows: TGTGCCAGCAGTGAACAGGGGCGATCCAATGAGCAGTTCTTC.